The 19 T cell receptor beta chains presented below share a single source sample, sequenced in a study of T-cell memory formation after mild COVID-19. TCRdb itself ran the 5' RACE reads through MiXCR, one entry per CDR3 protein. This table holds about 360,000 distinct CDR3 sequences, 13% found once. Sequenced material: PBMCs or a T cell subset sorted from them (not recorded which). The source of these receptors is a young man who had mild COVID-19 (a few samples of this study predate the infection). Cell type and time point are not known.

This clonotype was observed a few times. The genes are TRBV2 and TRBJ2-5, with D unclear. This CDR3 is 13 amino acids long. CDR1 is SNHLY and CDR2 is FYNNEI in the germline V gene. Trimming cost V 10 bases and J 8 bases, with 20 bases left between them. The CDR3 loop is CANRPSASVTQYF. The CDR3 region has the DNA TGTGCCAACAGACCGAGCGCTTCCGTTACCCAGTACTTC.

This clonotype turned up a few times. This rearrangement joins TRBV4-1 to TRBJ1-1; 7 bases line up with TRBD1. J gave up 5 bases and V 0 bases, and 9 bases lay outside the gene matches. Germline V gene lookup returns CDR1 MGHRA and CDR2 YSYEKL. The CDR3 spans 16 residues. CDR3 DNA: TGCGCCAGCAGCCAAGATCAAGGGAGGGGGCGGACTGAAGCTTTCTTT. Its translation is CASSQDQGRGRTEAFF.

This clonotype was seen a handful of times. J is TRBJ2-4 and V is TRBV11-2; D may be TRBD2 (5 bases). The CDR3 loop spans 13 amino acids. V lost 1 base, J lost 6 bases, and 7 bases lay in between. Germline V gene data show CDR1 as SGHAT and CDR2 as FQNNGV. CDR3 coding DNA: TGTGCCAGCAGCTTAGCCCTAGCAAACATTCAGTACTTC. It translates to CASSLALANIQYF.

This rearrangement joins TRBV6-5 to TRBJ1-1; TRBD1 is a possible D gene (5 bases). Per the germline V gene, CDR1 is MNHEY and CDR2 is SVGAGI. V gave up 0 bases and J gave up 4 bases, with 9 bases separating them. The CDR3 contains 14 residues. The chain's CDR3 is CASSYSNGATEAFF. CDR3 DNA: TGTGCCAGCAGTTACTCGAACGGGGCCACTGAAGCTTTCTTT.

The chain combines TRBV18 with TRBJ2-5; maybe TRBD1 (6 bases). Between the trimmed V and J ends, which lost 5 bases and 5 bases, there was a span of 18 bases. The CDR3 totals 15 residues. Germline V gene lookup returns CDR1 KGHSH and CDR2 LQKENI. The CDR3 DNA reads as TGTGCCAGCTCATGGGACATTCGTGGCATGGAGACCCAGTACTTC. This encodes CASSWDIRGMETQYF.

This clonotype was observed at least ten times. The rearrangement uses TRBV28 and TRBJ2-5; D might be TRBD2 (6 bases). The germline gives CDR1 MDHEN, CDR2 SYDVKM. V gave up 1 base and J gave up 1 base, with 10 bases separating them. The CDR3 extends over 15 amino acids. As DNA, the CDR3 is TGTGCCAGCAGTTTATCTGGGGGGAGCCAAGAGACCCAGTACTTC. As protein: CASSLSGGSQETQYF.

This clonotype occurred a few times. The V gene is TRBV4-3, the J gene TRBJ1-6, with no clear D. The CDR3 loop spans 13 amino acids. The V gene's germline CDR1 is LGHNA and CDR2 YSLEER. Trimming removed 3 bases from V and 8 bases from J, with 8 bases in between. CDR3 sequence reads: CASSQLRDSPLHF. CDR3 bases: TGCGCCAGCAGCCAGCTCCGGGATTCACCCCTCCACTTT.

This clonotype was picked up a small number of times. The chain combines TRBV11-3 with TRBJ2-4; D possibly corresponds to TRBD1 (5 bases). V dropped 5 bases and J dropped 0 bases, with 11 bases sitting between them. Germline V gene sequence: CDR1 SGHNT, CDR2 YENEEA. The CDR3 is made up of 15 amino acids. The CDR3 DNA follows: TGTGCCAGCAGCGGGGCCACCGGAGCCAAAAACATTCAGTACTTC. It specifies CASSGATGAKNIQYF.

This chain uses TRBV12-3 or TRBV12-4 with TRBJ2-2; TRBD2 agrees at 14 bases. CDR3 size: 18 residues. V was clipped by 5 bases and J by 6 bases; unmatched bases: 11. CDR3 in amino acids: CASSGSTSGGALPGELFF. CDR3 DNA sequence: TGTGCCAGCAGTGGGTCGACTAGCGGGGGGGCCTTGCCCGGGGAGCTGTTTTTT.

This chain joins TRBV6-2 or TRBV6-3 and TRBJ1-4; 7 bases agree with TRBD1. The germline CDR1 and CDR2 sequences are MNHEY and SVGEGT. V dropped 7 bases and J dropped 2; count of bases not matched to a gene: 4. The CDR3 is made up of 14 amino acids. CDR3 nucleotide sequence: TGTGCCAGCATCCGGGACAGCACTAATGAAAAACTGTTTTTT. Encoded protein: CASIRDSTNEKLFF.

This clonotype showed up just a few times. The chain links TRBV2 to TRBJ2-7, with 8 bases fitting TRBD1. The CDR3 is 13 residues long. The J segment lost 6 bases and the V segment lost 4 bases, leaving 5 bases of the junction unmatched. Germline CDR1 and CDR2: SNHLY and FYNNEI. The CDR3 loop reads CASSVQGVSEQYF. Written as DNA, the CDR3 is TGTGCCAGCAGTGTACAGGGGGTAAGCGAGCAGTACTTC.

This clonotype was counted many times. This chain joins TRBV10-2 and TRBJ2-2, with D unclear. The CDR3 has 10 residues. Trimming removed 8 bases at V and 5 bases at J, with 3 bases between. Looked up from germline, CDR1 is WSHSY and CDR2 is SAAADI. The CDR3 sequence: CASGTGELFF. CDR3 in DNA: TGCGCCAGCGGTACCGGGGAGCTGTTTTTT.

This clonotype has just a few counts. V usage is TRBV7-2 and J usage is TRBJ2-1, with D possibly being TRBD1 (6 bases). V was clipped by 1 base and J by 5 bases, with 21 bases between them. This CDR3 is 18 amino acids long. Per germline, CDR1 SGHTA and CDR2 FQGNSA. CDR3 amino acids: CASSLDIGQPRDNNEQFF. The CDR3 DNA sequence: TGTGCCAGCAGCTTAGATATTGGGCAACCCCGGGACAACAATGAGCAGTTCTTC.

This clonotype has a count of ten or more. V and J are TRBV7-9 and TRBJ2-5; no clear D. Germline CDR1 and CDR2: SEHNR and FQNEAQ (reference sequence). Between the trimmed V and J ends, which lost 5 bases and 7 bases, there was a span of 20 bases. The CDR3 loop spans 15 amino acids. In nucleotides, the CDR3 is TGTGCCAGCAGCCCCCCCTGGCCCCCGGTGGGGACCCAGTACTTC. This sequence encodes CASSPPWPPVGTQYF.

The chain is built from TRBV11-1 and TRBJ2-3; D is unresolved. Germline V gene data show CDR1 as SGHAT and CDR2 as FQDESV (reference sequence). Trimming took 6 bases from V and 6 from J, leaving 10 bases between them. The CDR3 runs to 12 residues. The DNA of the CDR3 is TGTGCCAGCAGAATGAGGTCGGATACGCAGTATTTT. It is translated as CASRMRSDTQYF.

This clonotype has more than one count but fewer than ten. The chain combines TRBV5-1 with TRBJ1-4, with 10 bases fitting TRBD1. The germline CDR1 and CDR2 sequences are SGHRS and YFSETQ. V shed 4 bases, J shed 11 bases, and the junction held 5 bases outside the gene matches. The CDR3 loop spans 13 amino acids. The CDR3 loop is CASSPGQGMKLFF. Here the CDR3 DNA reads TGCGCCAGCAGCCCGGGACAGGGGATGAAACTGTTTTTT. Based on the CDR3 plus reference TRBV5-1 and TRBJ1-4, the full variable domain is KAGVTQTPRYLIKTRGQQVTLSCSPISGHRSVSWYQQTPGQGLQFLFEYFSETQRNKGNFPGRFSGRQFSNSRSEMNVSTLELGDSALYLCASSPGQGMKLFFGSGTQLSVL.

The chain employs TRBV5-6 and TRBJ2-1, with no clear D. Germline assignment: CDR1 SGHDT and CDR2 YYEEEE. V was trimmed by 1 base and J by 10 bases, leaving 12 bases between them. CDR3 length: 13 residues. The CDR3 DNA sequence: TGTGCCAGCAGCTTGACGGCGGTCAACGAGCAGTTCTTC. It yields the protein CASSLTAVNEQFF.

The sample holds a few counts of this clonotype. The chain carries TRBV5-4 and TRBJ2-2; 10 nucleotides agree with TRBD1. The V gene end was trimmed by 3 bases and the J gene end by 4 bases; junction bases not matched to a gene: 0. Germline assignment: CDR1 SGHNT and CDR2 YYREEE (reference sequence). CDR3 length: 14 amino acids. CDR3 in amino acids: CASSWTGGTGELFF. Here the CDR3 DNA reads TGTGCCAGCAGCTGGACAGGGGGCACCGGGGAGCTGTTTTTT. The whole variable domain, filled in from reference TRBV5-4 and TRBJ2-2, reads ETGVTQSPTHLIKTRGQQVTLRCSSQSGHNTVSWYQQALGQGPQFIFQYYREEENGRGNFPPRFSGLQFPNYSSELNVNALELDDSALYLCASSWTGGTGELFFGEGSRLTVL.

This clonotype was detected a few times. The CDR3 coding sequence is TGTGCCCCGGTCCAGGGGTCGGAGGATGAGCAGTTCTTC. Encoded protein: CAPVQGSEDEQFF. The chain uses TRBV10-3 and TRBJ2-1; possibly TRBD1 for D (6 bases). The CDR3 runs to 13 residues. The germline V gene encodes CDR1 ENHRY and CDR2 SYGVKD. The V and J ends lost 11 bases and 8 bases respectively, with 19 bases between them.